This entry lists 19 T cell receptor beta chains sequenced from one sample in a study of cytomegalovirus exposure and HLA in healthy donors. Only in-frame clones appear in the TCRdb table, and some are missing; sequencing was by immunoSEQ multiplex PCR. The data hold about 150,000 clones, with around 88% observed a single time. The source material was PBMCs. Source of these receptors: a man between 18 and 35 years old in good health and CMV-seropositive.

V usage is TRBV6-1 and J usage is TRBJ2-1, with TRBD2 matching 9 bases. Trimming took 6 bases from V and 7 from J; bases not matched to a gene: 7. Germline V CDR1 and CDR2: MNHNS, SASEGT. The CDR3 contains 14 residues. CDR3 DNA: TGTGCCAGCAGAGATAGCGGGAGAGTAAATGAGCAGTTCTTC. Protein sequence: CASRDSGRVNEQFF.

This clone was found once. This chain connects TRBV9 to TRBJ2-5, with 10 bases identical to TRBD1. The CDR3 covers 15 residues. Per germline, CDR1 SGDLS and CDR2 YYNGEE. Trimming removed 4 bases from V and 5 bases from J; junction bases left unmatched: 8. CDR3 nucleotide sequence: TGTGCCAGCAGCTTCCGGACAGGGGGTCGCGAGACCCAGTACTTC. Amino acids: CASSFRTGGRETQYF.

The chain is built from TRBV9 and TRBJ2-2; possibly TRBD2 for D (6 bases). Deletions cut 0 bases from V and 4 bases from J, with 10 bases between. The CDR3 is 15 residues long. The germline gives CDR1 SGDLS, CDR2 YYNGEE. The CDR3 loop reads CASSVGQGGTGELFF. CDR3 DNA sequence: TGTGCCAGCAGCGTAGGTCAGGGAGGCACCGGGGAGCTGTTTTTT.

V gene TRBV27 combines with J gene TRBJ1-2; D is possibly TRBD1 (5 bases). The CDR3 is 13 residues long. The germline V gene has CDR1 MNHEY and CDR2 SMNVEV (reference sequence). Trimming took off 3 bases at V and 7 bases at J, with 12 bases between the two ends. CDR3 DNA sequence: TGTGCCAGCAGTTTCAAAGGGACTCTTGGCTACACCTTC. As protein: CASSFKGTLGYTF.

The genes are TRBV9 and TRBJ2-5; TRBD2 agrees at 9 bases. This CDR3 has 16 amino acids. After removal of 4 bases from V and 5 bases from J, the junction contained 12 bases not matched to a gene. Germline V gives CDR1 SGDLS, CDR2 YYNGEE. In DNA form, the CDR3 reads TGTGCCAGCAGCCCGTACCTTAGCGGGAGCGGGGAGACCCAGTACTTC. Its translation is CASSPYLSGSGETQYF.

DNA for the CDR3: TGTGCCAGCAGCCGCCAGGGTACCAGAAACACCATATATTTT. This sequence encodes CASSRQGTRNTIYF. The rearrangement links TRBV5-6 to TRBJ1-3, with D perhaps TRBD1 (5 bases). This CDR3 region has 14 residues. The germline gives CDR1 SGHDT, CDR2 YYEEEE. With 4 bases removed from V and 5 bases from J, the gap between germline ends came to 13 bases.

In its sample, this clone was seen a few times. V gene TRBV5-1 combines with J gene TRBJ2-5; D is perhaps TRBD2 (7 bases). This CDR3 comprises 13 residues. The V gene's germline CDR1 is SGHRS and CDR2 YFSETQ. The V and J ends lost 4 bases and 5 bases respectively, with 12 bases between them. The CDR3, as DNA: TGCGCCAGCAGCCGGGGGGCCGGGGAGACCCAGTACTTC. It is translated as CASSRGAGETQYF.

This rearrangement joins TRBV10-1 to TRBJ1-2, with D possibly being TRBD1 (6 bases). Germline loops: CDR1 WNHNN, CDR2 SYGVQD (reference sequence). V lost 2 bases, J lost 3 bases, and 16 bases lay in between. This CDR3 spans 16 amino acids. The CDR3 DNA reads TGCGCCAGCAGTGAGATCCGGGGGGCCCTCGACTATGGCTACACCTTC. Translated, it gives CASSEIRGALDYGYTF.

This clone was seen just once. This chain links TRBV6-5 with TRBJ1-1, with 11 positions matching TRBD1. The CDR3 sequence is 14 residues long. Germline V gene lookup returns CDR1 MNHEY and CDR2 SVGAGI. The V segment lost 7 bases and the J segment 4 bases; nucleotides outside the gene matches: 5. CDR3: CASIPGTGGTEAFF. DNA for the CDR3: TGTGCCAGCATCCCCGGGACAGGGGGCACTGAAGCTTTCTTT.

V gene TRBV28 combines with J gene TRBJ2-6, with TRBD1 matching over 7 bases. CDR3 length: 18 amino acids. Germline CDR1 and CDR2: MDHEN and SYDVKM. Trimming at V came to 4 bases and at J to 1 base, leaving 10 bases not matched to a gene. CDR3 region: CASSSQRGLGSGANVLTF. CDR3 bases: TGTGCCAGCAGTTCCCAAAGGGGGCTCGGGTCTGGGGCCAACGTCCTGACTTTC.

This clone turned up a few times. CDR3 coding DNA: TGTGCCAGTAGTATTCAGGCATATCAGCCCCAGCATTTT. It translates to CASSIQAYQPQHF. V is TRBV19 and J is TRBJ1-5; D is unclear. The V end lost 3 bases, the J end lost 5 bases, and 8 bases lay between the germline ends. Germline V CDR1 and CDR2: LNHDA, SQIVND (reference sequence). This CDR3 has 13 residues.

The rearrangement uses TRBV6-5 and TRBJ2-7; 9 positions match TRBD1. CDR3 length: 14 residues. Germline lookup yields CDR1 MNHEY and CDR2 SVGAGI. V dropped 2 bases and J dropped 4; count of bases not matched to a gene: 3. The CDR3 DNA reads as TGTGCCAGCAGTTACGACAGGGGGTTGTACGAGCAGTACTTC. It specifies CASSYDRGLYEQYF.

The J gene is TRBJ1-6, the V gene TRBV7-2, with TRBD1 as a possible D gene (6 bases). Looked up from germline, CDR1 is SGHTA and CDR2 is FQGNSA. This CDR3 has 16 residues. With 7 bases removed from V and 0 bases from J, the gap between germline ends came to 13 bases. Here the CDR3 reads CASTYRVSSYNSPLHF. The CDR3 coding sequence is TGTGCCAGCACGTACAGGGTGAGCTCCTATAATTCACCCCTCCACTTT.

The chain links TRBV15 to TRBJ2-7; the match to TRBD2 covers 9 bases. The CDR3 totals 15 residues. Germline V gene sequence: CDR1 LNHNV, CDR2 YYDKDF (reference sequence). The junction had 6 bases not matched to a gene; V was cut back by 0 bases and J by 6 bases. CDR3 sequence: CATSRDQSSGSEQYF. The CDR3 bases are TGTGCCACCAGCAGAGATCAAAGTAGCGGGAGCGAGCAGTACTTC.

The count of this clone is one. This chain connects TRBV25-1 to TRBJ2-7; tentative D call: TRBD2 (6 bases). Trimming took 5 bases from V and 6 from J, leaving 17 bases between them. Looked up from germline, CDR1 is MGHDK and CDR2 is SYGVNS. The CDR3 loop spans 14 amino acids. DNA of the CDR3: TGTGCCAGCAGTCCTCCCTCGGGGGTAGCCGAGCAGTACTTC. Translating gives CASSPPSGVAEQYF.

The rearrangement uses TRBV5-1 and TRBJ2-2, with D perhaps matching TRBD1 (5 bases). Trimming shortened V by 0 bases and J by 7 bases, and 10 bases separated the two germline ends. The germline CDR1 and CDR2 sequences are SGHRS and YFSETQ. This CDR3 comprises 14 residues. The chain's CDR3 is CASSLGQLIGELFF. The CDR3 coding sequence is TGCGCCAGCAGCTTGGGACAGTTGATCGGGGAGCTGTTTTTT.

The chain joins TRBV19 to TRBJ2-3; TRBD1 is a possible D gene (5 bases). Trimming shortened V by 4 bases and J by 5 bases, and 10 bases separated the two germline ends. This CDR3 is built from 13 residues. CDR1 is LNHDA and CDR2 is SQIVND in the germline V gene (reference sequence). CDR3 nucleotide sequence: TGTGCCAGTAGTACCTACACAGGAGATACGCAGTATTTT. Translated: CASSTYTGDTQYF.

The chain uses TRBV5-1 and TRBJ2-3; 8 nucleotides match TRBD1. The CDR3 runs to 14 residues. Looked up from germline, CDR1 is SGHRS and CDR2 is YFSETQ. Unmatched junction bases numbered 3, after V lost 3 bases and J lost 3 bases. CDR3 nucleotides: TGCGCCAGCAGCTCACACAGGGGGACAGATACGCAGTATTTT. This gives the protein CASSSHRGTDTQYF.

This chain links TRBV27 with TRBJ1-2; D is perhaps TRBD1 (5 bases). Between the trimmed V and J ends, which lost 3 bases and 2 bases, there was a span of 10 bases. Germline CDR1 and CDR2: MNHEY and SMNVEV (reference sequence). CDR3 length equals 14 residues. CDR3 in DNA: TGTGCCAGCAGTTTTGGGGCCTTCAACTATGGCTACACCTTC. Protein: CASSFGAFNYGYTF.